The sequence of this TCR beta chain was determined in a study of T cells in localized non-small cell lung cancer (dated by TCRdb to 2020 to 2021). Background for the entire study: The study analyzed T cell repertoires of 200 to 300 early-stage NSCLC patients, comparing tumors and uninvolved tumor-adjacent lungs. All 220 or so NSCLC patients in the cohort were treatment-naive and had localized lung tumors that were resected. A mean age of roughly 66 years was recorded for the NSCLC patients, of whom more than 120 were male and 90 to 110 were female. Results and caveats for the whole study, not just this receptor: A median of roughly 60 of the top 100 tumor clones were detected in paired uninvolved adjacent lung, and 25 to 35 of these tumor clones were also found among the top 100 clones of the paired uninvolved adjacent lung. Longer overall survival was associated with higher blood T cell density, whereas shorter survival was associated with higher adjacent-lung clonality. Because the study design was exploratory, TCR variables were selected using unadjusted p-values without false-discovery rate correction. Uninvolved tumor-adjacent lung showed the highest T cell clonality, higher than tumor, which suggests more focused antigenic responses in the uninvolved tumor-adjacent lung. Multi-region tumor sequencing was not performed, so intratumor heterogeneity could not be excluded.

TCR beta CDR3 regions were sequenced from DNA using the immunoSEQ Assay. As for the authors' bioinformatics: T cell density was computed as TCR beta template counts normalized to usable DNA estimated by amplifying housekeeping genes. The preseqR package was used to estimate richness by extrapolating to 400,000 templates for PBMC samples and to 120,000 templates for tissue samples. Clonality was defined as one minus Pielou's evenness. Differential abundance testing on productive amino-acid clonotypes, with a minimum total count of 5 and an alpha of 0.1, was used to identify tissue-enriched TCRs. The Jaccard Index and the Morisita Overlap Index were used to measure repertoire overlap between compartments. GLIPH grouped TCR beta CDR3s together with public tetramer-defined viral CDR3s, and a viral motif had to include at least three viral sequences and also show V-gene enrichment. In its TCRdb copy, this immuneACCESS table keeps in-frame sequences only and misses some clones. Where compared with another copy, unresolved V genes explain less than half of these, and the others have no known cause. V and J calls and clone size come straight from that table; D and trimming were deduced from the DNA. The sample table records some 25,000 clones; approximately 89% of these occur just once. Clones ranked in the top ten supply around 9.9% of the sample.

At diagnosis, peripheral blood, uninvolved tumor-adjacent lung and tumor were collected and stored as a combination of fresh-frozen and FFPE material. Blood samples were analyzed as peripheral blood mononuclear cells for TCR repertoire profiling. About this clone: The clone's antigen remains unknown. Per-base qualities were not stored, and no clone one base away is much larger.

The sequencing used peripheral blood mononuclear cells, collected before any cancer treatment. The TCR comes from a woman aged 40 to 75 with stage III lung adenocarcinoma.

CDR3 reads: CASSRDRDYGYTF. The nucleotides are TGCGCCAGCAGCCGGGACAGAGACTATGGCTACACCTTC. The chain was built from TRBV4-3 and TRBJ1-2; 7 bases in the junction line up with TRBD1. The V end gives up 4 bases and the J end 3 bases, leaving 2 bases in the junction not matched to a gene. Including the terminal cysteine and phenylalanine, the CDR3 comprises 13 residues. Solely the CDR3 DNA is kept, with 39 bases framed from the first base. CDR1 LGHNA and CDR2 YSLEER were looked up in the germline V gene.